The clone carrying this T cell receptor (beta chain) was seen at least ten times. 5'RACE template switching generated TCR cDNA, adding a universal primer site and UMIs. In TCRdb, the 5' RACE reads were re-called with MiXCR into one record per CDR3 protein. The sample holds 4,000 to 5,000 distinct CDR3 sequences; roughly 8.3% are singletons and the top ten take around two thirds. This record belongs to a study of T cells after yellow fever vaccination. Study-level information: CD3, CD45RA, CCR7 and CD95 guided sorting of the EM, EMRA, CM and Tscm memory subsets. Study observations and caveats: Clones from primary vaccination mostly reappeared after the booster (roughly 95% CD4, around 90% CD8). A minor fraction of clonotypes spanned both CD4 and CD8 compartments.

The CDR3 spans 16 residues. The germline V gene encodes CDR1 LGHDT and CDR2 YNNKEL (reference sequence). With V trimmed by 4 bases and J by 5 bases, 10 bases remained unmatched. The rearrangement uses TRBV3-1 and TRBJ2-1; 8 bases fit TRBD1. The clonotype was recovered from a man aged 18-30 years who received the YFV17D yellow fever vaccine. Sample: PBMCs, either bulk or a sorted T-cell subset (CD4+, CD8+, memory, or dextramer-sorted; not recorded which), taken roughly 47 days after the first yellow fever vaccination. CDR3 DNA sequence: TGTGCCAGCAGCCCGCTCCCCGGGACAGGAAACAATGAGCAGTTCTTC. Its translation: CASSPLPGTGNNEQFF.